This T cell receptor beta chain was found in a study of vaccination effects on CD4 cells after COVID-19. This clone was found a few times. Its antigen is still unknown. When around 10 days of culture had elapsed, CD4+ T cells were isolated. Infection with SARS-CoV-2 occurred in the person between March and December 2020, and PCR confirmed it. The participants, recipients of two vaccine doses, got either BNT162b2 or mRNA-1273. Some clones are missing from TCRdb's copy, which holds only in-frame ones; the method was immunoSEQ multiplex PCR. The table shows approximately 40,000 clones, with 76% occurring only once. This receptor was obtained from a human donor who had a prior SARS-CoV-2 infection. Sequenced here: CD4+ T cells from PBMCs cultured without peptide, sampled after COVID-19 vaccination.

CDR3 protein: CAILPGYERNTIYF. CDR3 DNA: TGTGCCATCCTCCCGGGCTACGAGAGAAACACCATATATTTT. This chain uses TRBV24-1 with TRBJ1-3; D gene unclear. V was shortened by 11 bases and J by 5 bases, with 18 bases between the two germline ends. Germline CDR1 and CDR2: KGHDR and SFDVKD. The length of the CDR3 is 14 residues.